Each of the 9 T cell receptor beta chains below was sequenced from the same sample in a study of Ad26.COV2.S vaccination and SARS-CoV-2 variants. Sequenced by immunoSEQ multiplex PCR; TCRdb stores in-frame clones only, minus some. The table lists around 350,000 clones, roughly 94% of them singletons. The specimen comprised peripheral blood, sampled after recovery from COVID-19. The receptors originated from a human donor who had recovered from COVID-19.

CDR3: CASSATINSHEQFF. The CDR3 DNA reads as TGTGCCAGCAGTGCAACGATCAATAGTCATGAGCAGTTCTTC. The V and J genes are TRBV7-9 and TRBJ2-1; D is undetermined. V was cut by 6 bases and J by 8 bases, with 17 bases left in between. The CDR3 has 14 amino acids. CDR1 SEHNR and CDR2 FQNEAQ come from the germline V gene (reference sequence).

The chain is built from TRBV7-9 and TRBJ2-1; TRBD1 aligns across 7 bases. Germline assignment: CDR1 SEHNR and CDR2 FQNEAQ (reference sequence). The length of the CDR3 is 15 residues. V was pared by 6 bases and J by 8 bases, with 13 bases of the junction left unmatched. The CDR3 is CASSPGTAVRDEQFF. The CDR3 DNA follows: TGTGCCAGCAGTCCCGGGACAGCGGTAAGGGATGAGCAGTTCTTC.

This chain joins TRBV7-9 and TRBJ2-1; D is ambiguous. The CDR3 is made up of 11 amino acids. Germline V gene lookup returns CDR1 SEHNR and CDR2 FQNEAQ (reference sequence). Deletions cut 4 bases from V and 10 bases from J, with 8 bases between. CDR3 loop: CASSSTGEQFF. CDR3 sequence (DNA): TGTGCCAGCAGCTCGACGGGCGAGCAGTTCTTC. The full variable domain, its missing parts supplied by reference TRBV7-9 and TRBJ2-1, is DTGVSQNPRHKITKRGQNVTFRCDPISEHNRLYWYRQTLGQGPEFLTYFQNEAQLEKSRLLSDRFSAERPKGSFSTLEIQRTEQGDSAMYLCASSSTGEQFFGPGTRLTVL.

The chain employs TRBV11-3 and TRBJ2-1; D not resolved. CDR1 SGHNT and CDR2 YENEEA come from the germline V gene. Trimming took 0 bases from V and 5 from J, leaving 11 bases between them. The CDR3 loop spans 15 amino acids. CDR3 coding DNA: TGTGCCAGCAGCTTAGATGTTTCTTTACACAATGAGCAGTTCTTC. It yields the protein CASSLDVSLHNEQFF.

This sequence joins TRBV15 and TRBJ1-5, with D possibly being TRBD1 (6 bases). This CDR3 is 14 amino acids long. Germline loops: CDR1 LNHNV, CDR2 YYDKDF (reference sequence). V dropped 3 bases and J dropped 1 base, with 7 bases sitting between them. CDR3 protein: CATSRDSSNQPQHF. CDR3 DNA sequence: TGTGCCACCAGCAGGGACAGCAGCAATCAGCCCCAGCATTTT.

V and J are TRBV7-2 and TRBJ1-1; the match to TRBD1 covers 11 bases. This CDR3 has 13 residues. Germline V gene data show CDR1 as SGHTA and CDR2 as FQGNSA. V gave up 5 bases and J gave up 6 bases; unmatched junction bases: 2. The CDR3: CASSGQGASEAFF. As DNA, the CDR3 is TGTGCCAGCAGCGGACAGGGGGCATCTGAAGCTTTCTTT.

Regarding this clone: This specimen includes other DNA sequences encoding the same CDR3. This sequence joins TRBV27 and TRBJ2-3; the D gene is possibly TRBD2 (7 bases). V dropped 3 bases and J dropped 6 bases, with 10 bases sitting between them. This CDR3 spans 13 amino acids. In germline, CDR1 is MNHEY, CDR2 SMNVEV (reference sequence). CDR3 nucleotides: TGTGCCAGCAGTTTGGGGGGGCCGGATACGCAGTATTTT. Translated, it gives CASSLGGPDTQYF.

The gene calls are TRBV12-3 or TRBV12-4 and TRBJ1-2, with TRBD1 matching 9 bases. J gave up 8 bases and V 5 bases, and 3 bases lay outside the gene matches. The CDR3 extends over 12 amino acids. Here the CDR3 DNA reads TGTGCCAGCAGTACAGGGGGCATCGGCTACACCTTC. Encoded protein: CASSTGGIGYTF.

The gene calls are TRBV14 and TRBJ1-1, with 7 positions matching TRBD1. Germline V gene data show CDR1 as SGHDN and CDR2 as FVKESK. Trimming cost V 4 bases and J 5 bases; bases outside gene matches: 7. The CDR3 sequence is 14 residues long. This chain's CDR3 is CASSLRQGLTEAFF. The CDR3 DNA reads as TGTGCCAGCAGCCTTCGACAGGGCCTGACTGAAGCTTTCTTT.